Below are 3 T cell receptor beta chains sequenced from a single sample in a study of T-cell reconstitution after alpha-beta-depleted transplantation in children. A TCRbeta library incorporating unique molecular identifiers was prepared. MiXCR was run by TCRdb on the PCR reads, yielding one entry per CDR3 protein. The data hold some 450,000 distinct CDR3 sequences, with around two fifths observed a single time. The starting material was PBMCs, obtained before TCRalphabeta/CD19-depleted stem cell transplant. The receptors were gathered from a girl aged 2 to 9 with aplastic anemia, due to receive a stem cell transplant.

This clonotype was observed many times. This rearrangement joins TRBV5-5 to TRBJ1-3; D uncertain. The CDR3 loop spans 16 amino acids. Deletions cut 2 bases from V and 0 bases from J, with 12 bases between. CDR1 is SGHKS, CDR2 YYEKEE, per germline (reference sequence). CDR3 DNA: TGTGCCAGCAGCTTTGCCTCCGGAATCTCTGGAAACACCATATATTTT. Its translation is CASSFASGISGNTIYF.

This clonotype was seen only a few times. The chain joins TRBV5-1 to TRBJ1-2, with a weak D call TRBD1 (6 bases). The germline V gene has CDR1 SGHRS and CDR2 YFSETQ. V was trimmed by 6 bases and J by 8 bases, leaving 14 bases between them. This CDR3 comprises 12 residues. CDR3 coding DNA: TGCGCCAGCACCCTCGGGGGGCAAGGCTACACCTTC. Amino acids: CASTLGGQGYTF.

This chain uses TRBV27 with TRBJ2-7, with 9 positions matching TRBD1. V gave up 6 bases and J gave up 7 bases; unmatched junction bases: 13. The CDR3 runs 15 residues. Germline-derived CDR1 and CDR2 are MNHEY and SMNVEV (reference sequence). DNA for the CDR3: TGTGCCAGCAGCTCTCCGGACAGGGGATTGCGGGAGCAGTACTTC. This translates into CASSSPDRGLREQYF.